This T cell receptor beta chain was profiled in a study of control samples from healthy donors and cancer patients. Trimming took 3 bases from V and 0 from J, leaving 9 bases between them. From germline, CDR1 is GTSNPN and CDR2 SVGIG (reference sequence). The CDR3 extends over 14 amino acids. Measured with immunoSEQ multiplex PCR; TCRdb has only the in-frame clones, and not every one. The table has about 71,000 clones, about 90% seen once; the top ten hold around a fifth. The J gene is TRBJ1-5, the V gene TRBV30; a weak D match, TRBD1 (5 bases). This receptor was obtained from a man aged 55 to 70 with lung cancer. The sample comprised PBMCs. The CDR3 here is CAWRDTLSNQPQHF. In DNA, the CDR3 is TGTGCCTGGAGGGACACCCTTAGCAATCAGCCCCAGCATTTT.